The source of this TCR beta chain is a study of T-cell reconstitution after alpha-beta-depleted transplantation in children. The CDR3 extends over 12 amino acids. Germline V gene data show CDR1 as DFQATT and CDR2 as SNEGSKA (reference sequence). A library of TCRbeta sequences, prepared with unique molecular identifiers, was generated. TCRdb reanalysed the PCR reads using MiXCR and keeps one entry per CDR3 protein. The profile shows around 600,000 distinct CDR3 sequences, approximately 16% of them singletons. Source: PBMCs from the stem cell graft donor, taken from the stem cell graft. The TCR comes from a human donor who donated a stem cell graft to a child with acute myeloid leukemia. The V and J genes are TRBV20-1 and TRBJ2-7; TRBD1 is a possible D gene (5 bases). The CDR3 spells CSAPGPGNEQYV. CDR3 sequence (DNA): TGCAGCGCGCCGGGCCCAGGGAACGAGCAGTACGTC.